This TCR beta chain originates from a study of blood T cells in healthy people across ages. Alongside a J-beta primer mix, a sample-barcoded 5' primer served in a second PCR lasting about 7 to 11 cycles. One entry per CDR3 protein, called by TCRdb with MiXCR from the 5' RACE reads. The table shows hundreds of thousands of distinct CDR3 sequences, with approximately 40% occurring only once. V lost 6 bases and J lost 6; bases outside the gene matches: 5. Germline CDR1 and CDR2: DFQATT and SNEGSKA (reference sequence). The CDR3 sequence is 12 residues long. The J gene is TRBJ2-1, the V gene TRBV20-1; 7 nucleotides agree with TRBD2. The receptor comes from an elderly man in good health. The sequencing input was blood. The CDR3 region has the DNA TGCAGTGCGGGACCTAGCGGCAATGAGCAGTTCTTC. This codes for CSAGPSGNEQFF.